This is a list of T cell receptor beta chains from one sample in a study of shared clonotypes between healthy human individuals. Sequenced by immunoSEQ multiplex PCR; TCRdb stores in-frame clones only, minus some. The sample lists 190,000 or so clones, approximately 60% occurring once. Input material: memory CD4+ T cells sorted from blood. The receptor source for this set is a man in his thirties or forties in good health. Both conserved end residues are part of each CDR3. D genes are given only for firm matches. Clone sizes are given selectively: once, few, many, or a class where the clone is expanded.

D gene: TRBD1
J gene: TRBJ2-7
clone size: -
V gene: TRBV9
CDR3 DNA: TGTGCCAGCAGCGTAGGGCTACAGGGGGTCCCCTACGAGCAGTACTTC
CDR3 protein: CASSVGLQGVPYEQYF

D gene: TRBD2
J gene: TRBJ2-4
clone size: -
V gene: TRBV29-1
CDR3 DNA: TGCAGCGTTTGCCTAGCGGGAGGGTCCAAAAACATTCAGTACTTC
CDR3 protein: CSVCLAGGSKNIQYF

D gene: TRBD2
J gene: TRBJ2-7
clone size: -
V gene: TRBV11-2
CDR3 DNA: TGTGCCAGCAGCTCCAGTAATCGACTAGCGGGATTCTACGAGCAGTACTTC
CDR3 protein: CASSSSNRLAGFYEQYF

D gene: -
J gene: TRBJ2-7
clone size: -
V gene: TRBV11-2
CDR3 DNA: TGTGCCAGCAGCTTTCTGGTCAGAACCTACGAGCAGTACTTC
CDR3 protein: CASSFLVRTYEQYF

D gene: -
J gene: TRBJ2-7
clone size: many
V gene: TRBV2
CDR3 DNA: TGTGCCAGCAGTGAACTTGAGGGGTACGAGCAGTACTTC
CDR3 protein: CASSELEGYEQYF

D gene: TRBD2
J gene: TRBJ2-1
clone size: -
V gene: TRBV18
CDR3 DNA: TGTGCCAGCTCACCTCGTCCCCTGGTGGGAGGGTCCTACAATGAGCAGTTCTTC
CDR3 protein: CASSPRPLVGGSYNEQFF

D gene: -
J gene: TRBJ2-3
clone size: -
V gene: TRBV13
CDR3 DNA: TGTGCCAGCAGCTCGCCCACCGAATACGGGACCTCAGGGGATACGCAGTATTTT
CDR3 protein: CASSSPTEYGTSGDTQYF

D gene: TRBD1
J gene: TRBJ2-5
clone size: -
V gene: TRBV18
CDR3 DNA: TGTGCCAGCTCACCAAACAGGGGTAGCCTCCAAGAGACCCAGTACTTC
CDR3 protein: CASSPNRGSLQETQYF

D gene: -
J gene: TRBJ2-1
clone size: once
V gene: TRBV1
CDR3 DNA: TGCACCAGCAGCCAAGCCAGGGATCGTTCCAATGAGCAGTTCTTC
CDR3 protein: CTSSQARDRSNEQFF

D gene: -
J gene: TRBJ2-7
clone size: -
V gene: TRBV5-1
CDR3 DNA: TGCGCCAGCAGCTTCAGCCAAGGTGAGCAGTACTTC
CDR3 protein: CASSFSQGEQYF

D gene: -
J gene: TRBJ1-1
clone size: -
V gene: TRBV11-2
CDR3 DNA: TGTGCCAGCAGCTCCTCCCCACTAAAAATACCGAGCAACACTGAAGCTTTCTTT
CDR3 protein: CASSSSPLKIPSNTEAFF

D gene: -
J gene: TRBJ2-2
clone size: -
V gene: TRBV7-4
CDR3 DNA: TGTGCCAGCAGCAAGATGGCGGCGAACACCGGGGAGCTGTTTTTT
CDR3 protein: CASSKMAANTGELFF

D gene: -
J gene: TRBJ2-1
clone size: -
V gene: TRBV6-6
CDR3 DNA: TGTGCCAGCAGCGCCTACAATGAGCAGTTCTTC
CDR3 protein: CASSAYNEQFF

D gene: TRBD1
J gene: TRBJ1-2
clone size: -
V gene: TRBV10-3
CDR3 DNA: TGTGCCATCAGTGAGTCGAGAACAGGGGACTATGGCTACACCTTC
CDR3 protein: CAISESRTGDYGYTF

D gene: -
J gene: TRBJ2-7
clone size: few
V gene: TRBV10-2
CDR3 DNA: TGCGCCGGATCCTCGGATCGGTCCTACGAGCAGTACTTC
CDR3 protein: CAGSSDRSYEQYF

D gene: TRBD1
J gene: TRBJ1-1
clone size: -
V gene: TRBV27
CDR3 DNA: TGTGCCAGCCCGGGCGGGACAGGGCTTACGAACACTGAAGCTTTCTTT
CDR3 protein: CASPGGTGLTNTEAFF

D gene: -
J gene: TRBJ2-2
clone size: -
V gene: TRBV18
CDR3 DNA: TGTGCCAGCTCACCACCGGAAGGAACGGGGAACACCGGGGAGCTGTTTTTT
CDR3 protein: CASSPPEGTGNTGELFF

D gene: TRBD1
J gene: TRBJ2-2
clone size: -
V gene: TRBV12-5
CDR3 DNA: TGTGCTAGTGGTCCCGGACAGGGGGCGACCGGGGAGCTGTTTTTT
CDR3 protein: CASGPGQGATGELFF

D gene: -
J gene: TRBJ2-2
clone size: -
V gene: TRBV5-4
CDR3 DNA: TGTGCCAGCAGCTTGGGCCAGGATACCGGGGAGCTGTTTTTT
CDR3 protein: CASSLGQDTGELFF

D gene: TRBD1
J gene: TRBJ2-7
clone size: -
V gene: TRBV11-3
CDR3 DNA: TGTGCCAGCAGCTTAAACAGGGGAAGCTACGAGCAGTACTTC
CDR3 protein: CASSLNRGSYEQYF

D gene: -
J gene: TRBJ2-3
clone size: -
V gene: TRBV7-6
CDR3 DNA: TGTGCCAGCAGCTTACCACCGGACAGTCCCCGCACAGATACGCAGTATTTT
CDR3 protein: CASSLPPDSPRTDTQYF

D gene: -
J gene: TRBJ2-1
clone size: -
V gene: TRBV28
CDR3 DNA: TGTGCCAGCAGTTTTTTGGATCCCACCACTCCATACAATGAGCAGTTCTTC
CDR3 protein: CASSFLDPTTPYNEQFF

D gene: TRBD2
J gene: TRBJ2-2
clone size: many
V gene: TRBV11-2
CDR3 DNA: TGTGCCAGCAGTCAAAGCGGGAGGGTCACCGGGGAGCTGTTTTTT
CDR3 protein: CASSQSGRVTGELFF

D gene: -
J gene: TRBJ2-7
clone size: few
V gene: TRBV27
CDR3 DNA: TGTGCCAGCAGTTTATCGAGGCAGGGCTGGCAGTACTTC
CDR3 protein: CASSLSRQGWQYF

D gene: -
J gene: TRBJ2-2
clone size: -
V gene: TRBV5-1
CDR3 DNA: TGCGCCACTAGGCCTCAGGGCAACGGGGAGCTGTTTTTT
CDR3 protein: CATRPQGNGELFF

D gene: -
J gene: TRBJ2-1
clone size: few
V gene: TRBV19
CDR3 DNA: TGTGCCAGTAGTATAAGCGGAGGGGGAGAGCAGTTCTTC
CDR3 protein: CASSISGGGEQFF

D gene: -
J gene: TRBJ2-3
clone size: -
V gene: TRBV29-1
CDR3 DNA: TGCAGCGTTGAATTTTCTAGGACAGATACGCAGTATTTT
CDR3 protein: CSVEFSRTDTQYF

D gene: -
J gene: TRBJ2-2
clone size: -
V gene: TRBV10-3
CDR3 DNA: TGTGCCATCAGTGAGTCGTTCCAGGGGAGGTCCGGGGAGCTGTTTTTT
CDR3 protein: CAISESFQGRSGELFF

D gene: -
J gene: TRBJ2-7
clone size: -
V gene: TRBV6-1
CDR3 DNA: TGTGCCAGCAGTGAACCCATCTACGAGCAGTACTTC
CDR3 protein: CASSEPIYEQYF

D gene: -
J gene: TRBJ2-1
clone size: -
V gene: TRBV4-3
CDR3 DNA: TGCGCCAGCAGCCAAGATCCCCCGGCGGGGTTTGTCAATGAGCAGTTCTTC
CDR3 protein: CASSQDPPAGFVNEQFF

D gene: TRBD2
J gene: TRBJ2-7
clone size: -
V gene: TRBV28
CDR3 DNA: TGTGCCAGCACTCAACCGGCTAGCGGGTCGTACGAGCAGTACTTC
CDR3 protein: CASTQPASGSYEQYF

D gene: TRBD1
J gene: TRBJ2-5
clone size: -
V gene: TRBV30
CDR3 DNA: TGTGCCTGGAGTGTGGGACAGGCCTCTCTCACCCAGTACTTC
CDR3 protein: CAWSVGQASLTQYF

D gene: -
J gene: TRBJ1-3
clone size: -
V gene: TRBV19
CDR3 DNA: TGTGCCAGCATGCTACGCTCTGGAAACACCATATATTTT
CDR3 protein: CASMLRSGNTIYF

D gene: -
J gene: TRBJ1-1
clone size: -
V gene: TRBV5-1
CDR3 DNA: TGCGCCAGCAGCTTGGGTACTACAGGCTTCCCTGAAGCTTTCTTT
CDR3 protein: CASSLGTTGFPEAFF

D gene: TRBD1
J gene: TRBJ2-3
clone size: few
V gene: TRBV7-2
CDR3 DNA: TGTGCCAGCAGCGGGACAGGGGGAATAGATACGCAGTATTTT
CDR3 protein: CASSGTGGIDTQYF

D gene: TRBD1
J gene: TRBJ1-1
clone size: -
V gene: TRBV29-1
CDR3 DNA: TGCAGCGTTGATGCAGGGGGCAGAGCTTTCTTT
CDR3 protein: CSVDAGGRAFF